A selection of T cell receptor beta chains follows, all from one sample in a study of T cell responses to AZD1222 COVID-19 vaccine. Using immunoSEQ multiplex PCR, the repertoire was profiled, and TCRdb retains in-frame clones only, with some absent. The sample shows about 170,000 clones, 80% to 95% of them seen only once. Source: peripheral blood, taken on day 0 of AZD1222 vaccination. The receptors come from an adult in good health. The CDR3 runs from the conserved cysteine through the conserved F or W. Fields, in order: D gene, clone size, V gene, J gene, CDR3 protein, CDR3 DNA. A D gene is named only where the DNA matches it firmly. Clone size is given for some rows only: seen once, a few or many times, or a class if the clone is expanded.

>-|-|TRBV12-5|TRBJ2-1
CASGLYGNNEQFF
TGTGCTAGTGGTTTGTACGGGAACAATGAGCAGTTCTTC
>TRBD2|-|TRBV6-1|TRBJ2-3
CASSEIGGRGSDTQYF
TGTGCCAGCAGTGAAATCGGTGGGAGGGGATCAGATACGCAGTATTTT
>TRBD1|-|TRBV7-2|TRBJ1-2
CASSPRGRYYGYTF
TGTGCCAGCAGCCCCAGGGGGCGATACTATGGCTACACCTTC
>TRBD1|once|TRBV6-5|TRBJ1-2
CASSHMTGPGYTF
TGTGCCAGCAGCCACATGACAGGGCCGGGCTACACCTTC
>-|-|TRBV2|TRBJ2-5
CASSEGETQYF
TGTGCCAGCAGTGAAGGGGAGACCCAGTACTTC
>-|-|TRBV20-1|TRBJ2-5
CSARTETQYF
TGCAGTGCTAGGACGGAGACCCAGTACTTC
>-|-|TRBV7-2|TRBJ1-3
CASSPWGNTIYF
TGTGCCAGCAGCCCCTGGGGAAACACCATATATTTT
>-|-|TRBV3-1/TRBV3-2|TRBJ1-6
CASSLNVQNSPLHF
TGTGCCAGCAGCCTAAATGTACAGAATTCACCCCTCCACTTT
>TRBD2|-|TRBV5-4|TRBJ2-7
CASSLSSGNYNEQYF
TGTGCCAGCAGTTTATCTAGCGGGAATTACAACGAGCAGTACTTC
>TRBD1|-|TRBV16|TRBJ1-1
CASSTTGTGNTEAFF
TGTGCCAGCAGCACCACCGGGACAGGGAACACTGAAGCTTTCTTT
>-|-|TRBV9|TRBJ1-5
CASSGGVNQPQHF
TGTGCCAGCAGTGGCGGGGTCAATCAGCCCCAGCATTTT
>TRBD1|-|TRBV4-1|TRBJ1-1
CASSQDHEGARAFF
TGCGCCAGCAGCCAAGATCACGAGGGGGCTAGAGCTTTCTTT
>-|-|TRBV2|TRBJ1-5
CASSDRTRLTQHF
TGTGCCAGCAGCGACAGGACGCGGCTGACCCAGCATTTT
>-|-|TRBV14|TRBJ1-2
CASSFFPGHLYGYTF
TGTGCCAGCAGCTTTTTCCCGGGACACCTCTATGGCTACACCTTC
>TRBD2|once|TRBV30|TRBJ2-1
CATTGTSGIYQQFF
TGTGCTACAACCGGGACTAGCGGCATCTATCAGCAGTTCTTC
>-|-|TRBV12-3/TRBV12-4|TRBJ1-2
CASSFGGKGGYTF
TGTGCCAGCAGTTTCGGTGGTAAGGGTGGCTACACCTTC
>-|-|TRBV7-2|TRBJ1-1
CASSLSGGMNTEAFF
TGTGCCAGCAGCTTAAGTGGGGGAATGAACACTGAAGCTTTCTTT
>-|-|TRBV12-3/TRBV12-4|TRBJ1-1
CASSFPGAAEAFF
TGTGCCAGCAGTTTTCCGGGGGCGGCTGAAGCTTTCTTT